The entry that follows covers one T cell receptor (beta chain) sequence. The data are from a study of cytomegalovirus exposure and HLA in healthy donors. Study summary: Sequencing of some 200 million T cells in an earlier analysis found 100 million to 140 million unique TCR beta sequences. Among 350 to 500 genotyped donors, 80% to 90% fell in the Caucasian-associated ancestry cluster.

Researchers ran the PCR with 60 Vbeta and 13 Jbeta primers. TCRdb's table, derived via immunoSEQ multiplex PCR, lists solely in-frame clones and lacks some. In the table there are under 85,000 clones, 60% to 85% of which are singletons. Germline CDR1 SGHAT, CDR2 FQNNGV. The CDR3 has 16 amino acids. Trimming removed 0 bases from V and 3 bases from J, with 15 bases in between. The V and J genes are TRBV11-2 and TRBJ2-7, with D possibly being TRBD2 (6 bases). This clonotype was obtained from a young man in good health and CMV-seronegative. Sequencing was carried out using PBMCs. CDR3 residues: CASSLDPGAGHYEQYF. In DNA form, the CDR3 reads TGTGCCAGCAGCTTAGATCCGGGAGCCGGCCACTACGAGCAGTACTTC.